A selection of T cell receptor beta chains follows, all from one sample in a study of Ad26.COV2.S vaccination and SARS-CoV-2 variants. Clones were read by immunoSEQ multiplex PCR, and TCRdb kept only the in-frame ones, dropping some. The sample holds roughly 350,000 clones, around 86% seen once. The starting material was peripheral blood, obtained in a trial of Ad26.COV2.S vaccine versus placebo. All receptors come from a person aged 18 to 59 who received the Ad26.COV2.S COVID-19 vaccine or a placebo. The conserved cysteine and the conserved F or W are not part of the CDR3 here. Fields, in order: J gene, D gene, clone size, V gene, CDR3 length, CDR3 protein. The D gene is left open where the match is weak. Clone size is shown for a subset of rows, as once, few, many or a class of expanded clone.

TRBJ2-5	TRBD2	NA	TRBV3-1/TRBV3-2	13	ASSLSGVRQETQY
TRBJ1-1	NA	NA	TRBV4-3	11	ASSQGMNTEAF
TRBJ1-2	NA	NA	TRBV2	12	ASSPGVINYGYT
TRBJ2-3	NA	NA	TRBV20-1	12	SASVGTPPDTQY
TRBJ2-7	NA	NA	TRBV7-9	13	ASSPGDKESYEQY
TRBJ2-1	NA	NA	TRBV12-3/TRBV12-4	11	ASSLPPIGEQF
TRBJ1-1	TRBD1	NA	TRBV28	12	ASSISRDSREAF
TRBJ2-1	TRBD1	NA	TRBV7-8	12	ASSSRDRGNEQF
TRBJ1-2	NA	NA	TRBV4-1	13	ASSQEQGTYYGYT
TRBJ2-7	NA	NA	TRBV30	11	AWDGGLTYEQY
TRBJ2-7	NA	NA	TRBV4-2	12	ASSQNRDGYEQY
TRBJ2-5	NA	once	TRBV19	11	ASSSGLQETQY
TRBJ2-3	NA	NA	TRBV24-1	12	ATSKTGSADTQY
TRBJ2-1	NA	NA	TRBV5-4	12	ASSLGSGFNEQF
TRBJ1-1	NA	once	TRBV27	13	ASSLKGSVNTEAF
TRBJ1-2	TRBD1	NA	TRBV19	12	ASSIMDRVNGYT
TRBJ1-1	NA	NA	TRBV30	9	AQGQLLEAF
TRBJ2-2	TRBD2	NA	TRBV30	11	AWSPGGTGELF
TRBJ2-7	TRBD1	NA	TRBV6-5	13	ASSSGTVIVYEQY
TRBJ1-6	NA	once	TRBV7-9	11	ASSLADRSPLH
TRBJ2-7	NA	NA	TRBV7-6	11	ASSLDPGDLQY
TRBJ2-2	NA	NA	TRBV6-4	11	ASSEGVAGELF
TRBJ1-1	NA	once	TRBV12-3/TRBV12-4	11	ASSTGGNTEAF
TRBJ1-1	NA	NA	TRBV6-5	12	ASSYGGWYTEAF
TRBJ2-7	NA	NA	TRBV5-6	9	ASSLWGEQY
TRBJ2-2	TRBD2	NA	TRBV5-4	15	ASSRGTSGGDTGELF
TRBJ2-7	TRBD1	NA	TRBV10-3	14	AISEPLTGGGYEQY
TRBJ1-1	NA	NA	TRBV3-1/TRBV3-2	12	ASSLQDRNTEAF
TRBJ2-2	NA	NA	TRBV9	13	ASSPGGTNTGELF
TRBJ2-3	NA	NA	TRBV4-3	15	ASSQDRTADYTDTQY
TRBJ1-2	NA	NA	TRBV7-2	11	ASSSAGPYGYT
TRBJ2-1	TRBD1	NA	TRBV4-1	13	ASSQWDRGFDEQF
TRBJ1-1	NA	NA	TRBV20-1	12	SASLQPPNTEAF
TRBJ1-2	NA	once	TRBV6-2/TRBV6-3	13	ASSYDVRGNYGYT
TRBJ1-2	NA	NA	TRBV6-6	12	ASSYGAGNYGYT
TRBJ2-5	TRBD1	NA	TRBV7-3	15	ASSLYSLGQGQETQY
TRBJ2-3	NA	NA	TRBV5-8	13	ASSFNQGIGDTQY
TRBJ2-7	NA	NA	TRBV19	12	ASSIASPTYEQY
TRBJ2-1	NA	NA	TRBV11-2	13	ASSLDRYSYNEQF
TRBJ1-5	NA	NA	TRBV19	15	ASSIGSPENSNQPQH
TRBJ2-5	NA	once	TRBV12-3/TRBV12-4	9	ASSYRETQY
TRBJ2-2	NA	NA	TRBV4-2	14	ASSQERPGNTGELF
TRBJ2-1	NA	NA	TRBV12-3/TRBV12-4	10	ASSLMGNEQF
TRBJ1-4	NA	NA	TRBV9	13	ASSVGGAPGEKLF
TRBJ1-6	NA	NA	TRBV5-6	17	ASSFQQTQKSSYNSPLH
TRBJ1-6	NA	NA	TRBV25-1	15	ASSDRGGGAYNSPLH
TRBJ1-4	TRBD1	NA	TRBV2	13	ASSIPGQDNEKLF
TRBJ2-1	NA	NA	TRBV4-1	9	ASSQTGEQF
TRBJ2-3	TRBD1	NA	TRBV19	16	ASSIVPGTGGGMDTQY
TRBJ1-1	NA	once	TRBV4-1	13	ASSQDSRMGTEAF
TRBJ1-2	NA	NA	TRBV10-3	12	AITNQGYNYGYT